Each of the 5 T cell receptor beta chains below was sequenced from the same sample in a study of T cells in Graves' hyperthyroidism and ophthalmopathy. TCR beta CDR3 regions were amplified from RNA transcripts. During a first-round RT-PCR of the TCR CDR3, the HTBI primer set was used. TCRdb independently ran MiXCR on the multiplex PCR reads; one entry per CDR3 protein. The data show under 300,000 distinct CDR3 sequences, with 22% seen just once and around 64% held by the top ten. What was sequenced was blood. The receptors derive from a man aged 25 to 40 with Graves' ophthalmopathy.

This chain connects TRBV3-1 to TRBJ2-2, with TRBD2 as a possible D gene (5 bases). The germline CDR1 and CDR2 sequences are LGHDT and YNNKEL (reference sequence). The CDR3 has 15 amino acids. V lost 4 bases to trimming and J lost 7 bases, with 16 bases between them. CDR3 in DNA: TGTGCCAGCAGCCCTCGACGGACTTCCCACGGGGAGCTGTTTTTT. It specifies CASSPRRTSHGELFF. Complete variable domain (other parts from reference TRBV3-1 and TRBJ2-2): DTAVSQTPKYLVTQMGNDKSIKCEQNLGHDTMYWYKQDSKKFLKIMFSYNNKELIINETVPNRFSPKSPDKAHLNLHINSLELGDSAVYFCASSPRRTSHGELFFGEGSRLTVL.

This clonotype has a count of ten or more. This chain links TRBV3-1 with TRBJ1-5, with TRBD1 matching over 7 bases. This CDR3 comprises 15 residues. CDR1 and CDR2 (germline): LGHDT, YNNKEL (reference sequence). The trim removed 1 base at V and 3 bases at J, leaving 3 bases unmatched. CDR3 sequence: CASSQATGANQPQHF. For the CDR3, the DNA is TGTGCCAGCAGCCAAGCCACAGGGGCCAATCAGCCCCAGCATTTT.

The chain joins TRBV6-1 to TRBJ2-2, with D unresolved. Germline CDR1 is MNHNS and CDR2 is SASEGT. The CDR3 loop spans 14 amino acids. V was pared by 10 bases and J by 3 bases, with 15 bases between. The CDR3 region is CAIRASHHTGELFF. The CDR3 DNA is TGTGCCATTCGCGCCAGCCATCACACCGGGGAGCTGTTTTTT.

This clonotype was seen just once. This may arise from a read error, as a much more abundant clone is one base away. V is TRBV6-2 or TRBV6-3 and J is TRBJ1-1; D perhaps matches TRBD1 (5 bases). Germline V gives CDR1 MNHEY, CDR2 SVGEGT. CDR3 length: 13 amino acids. The CDR3 protein is CASSYGTSYEASF. In DNA form, the CDR3 reads TGTGCCAGCAGTTATGGGACCTCTTATGAAGCTTCCTTT.

In its sample, this clonotype was seen a few times. The CDR3 protein is CASSLGAGGPRETQYF. CDR3 bases: TGTGCCAGCAGTTTAGGGGCGGGAGGGCCAAGAGAGACCCAGTACTTC. The chain uses TRBV28 and TRBJ2-5; 9 nucleotides line up with TRBD2. V gave up 2 bases and J gave up 4 bases; unmatched junction bases: 8. The CDR3 sequence is 16 residues long. Per the germline V gene, CDR1 is MDHEN and CDR2 is SYDVKM.